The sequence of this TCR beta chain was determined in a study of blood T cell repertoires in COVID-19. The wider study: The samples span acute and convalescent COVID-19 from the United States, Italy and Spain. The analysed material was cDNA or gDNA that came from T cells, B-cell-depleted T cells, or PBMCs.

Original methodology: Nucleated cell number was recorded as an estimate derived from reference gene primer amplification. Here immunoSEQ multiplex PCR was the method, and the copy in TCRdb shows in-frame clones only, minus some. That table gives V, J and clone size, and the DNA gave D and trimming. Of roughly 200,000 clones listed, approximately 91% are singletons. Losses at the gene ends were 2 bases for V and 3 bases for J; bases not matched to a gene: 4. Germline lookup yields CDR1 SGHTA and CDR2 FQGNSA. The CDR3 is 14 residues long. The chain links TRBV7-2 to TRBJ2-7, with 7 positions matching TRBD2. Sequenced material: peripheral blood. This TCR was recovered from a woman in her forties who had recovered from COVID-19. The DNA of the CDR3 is TGTGCCAGCAGCTTAACTACTAGCGACTACGAGCAGTACTTC. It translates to CASSLTTSDYEQYF.